The T cell receptor (beta chain) under discussion was sequenced for a study of technical replicates of blood from several donors. Using immunoSEQ multiplex PCR, the repertoire was profiled, and TCRdb retains in-frame clones only, with some absent. The table includes 55,000 to 80,000 clones, around 92% detected once. In germline, CDR1 is SEHNR, CDR2 FQNEAQ (reference sequence). With V trimmed by 7 bases and J by 6 bases, 20 bases remained unmatched. This CDR3 has 18 amino acids. The chain links TRBV7-9 to TRBJ2-7; 11 nucleotides match TRBD1. Sample: T cells isolated from PBMCs. The TCR sequence derives from a human donor in good health. CDR3 loop: CASTPRTGGTLILSEQYF. CDR3 DNA sequence: TGTGCCAGCACCCCACGGACAGGGGGCACCTTGATCTTATCCGAGCAGTACTTC. Together with reference TRBV7-9 and TRBJ2-7, the CDR3 gives the full variable domain: DTGVSQNPRHKITKRGQNVTFRCDPISEHNRLYWYRQTLGQGPEFLTYFQNEAQLEKSRLLSDRFSAERPKGSFSTLEIQRTEQGDSAMYLCASTPRTGGTLILSEQYFGPGTRLTVT.